These 26 T cell receptor beta chains came from one sample sequenced in a study of T cells in women clearing cervical HPV infection. TCRdb's table, derived via immunoSEQ multiplex PCR, lists solely in-frame clones and lacks some. The sample data list about 30,000 clones. The sequenced sample consisted of blood buffy coat. The receptor source for this set is a woman aged 18 to 75 with a cervical HPV16 infection that either progressed to CIN3+ or cleared (not recorded which).

Details on this clone: The read ends 3 residues early relative to the CDR3; the germline J gene fills the gap. This sequence joins TRBV7-3 and TRBJ1-2; 10 bases map to TRBD1. The CDR3 sequence is 13 residues long. Germline CDR1 SGHTA, CDR2 FQGTGA. The CDR3 here is CASSTRTGGGYTF. The sequenced CDR3 bases are TGTGCCAGCAGCACCCGGACAGGGGGAGGC.

A word on this clone: The sequenced fragment ends 3 residues before the CDR3 boundary, so the rest is inferred from the germline J gene. The chain recombines TRBV5-5 with TRBJ1-6, with D hard to call. Germline CDR1 reads SGHKS; CDR2 reads YYEKEE (reference sequence). Deletions cut 0 bases from V and 6 bases from J, with 7 bases between. The CDR3 loop spans 14 amino acids. The CDR3 bases that were read are TGTGCCAGCAGCTTGGACCCCAGTAATTCACCC. This codes for CASSLDPSNSP. The CDR3 as a whole reads CASSLDPSNSPLHF.

As to this clone: Read coverage stops 3 residues before the CDR3 terminus; the germline J gene supplies the remainder. The V call is TRBV28, the J call TRBJ2-1, with D possibly being TRBD1 (5 bases). CDR1 and CDR2 (germline): MDHEN, SYDVKM. The CDR3 is 15 amino acids. V lost 8 bases and J lost 4, with 18 bases in between. The sequenced CDR3 bases are TGTGCCAGCTTAACGAGCGACAGATATTACAATGAG. This encodes CASLTSDRYYNE. The CDR3 reads in full as CASLTSDRYYNEQFF.

Regarding this clone: Read coverage stops 3 residues before the CDR3 terminus; the germline J gene supplies the remainder. This chain connects TRBV18 to TRBJ1-4, with 8 bases matching TRBD1. Germline-derived CDR1 and CDR2 are KGHSH and LQKENI. Trimming removed 6 bases from V and 6 bases from J; junction bases left unmatched: 3. The CDR3 covers 13 residues. Partial CDR3 DNA: TGTGCCAGCTCGACAGGGGTTGATGAAAAA. This codes for CASSTGVDEK. The complete CDR3 sequence is CASSTGVDEKLFF.

Comments on this clone: The read halts 3 residues ahead of the CDR3 end, with the missing end drawn from the germline J gene. V is TRBV7-9 and J is TRBJ1-2; 8 bases are a match to TRBD1. The CDR3 runs 13 residues. Germline CDR1 is SEHNR and CDR2 is FQNEAQ (reference sequence). Incomplete CDR3 DNA: TGTGCCAGCAGCTTAGGACAGGGGAGCGGC. This sequence encodes CASSLGQGSG. The complete CDR3 protein is CASSLGQGSGYTF.

As for this clone: Read coverage stops 3 residues before the CDR3 terminus; the germline J gene supplies the remainder. Other DNA sequences from this sample encode an identical CDR3 as well. The chain combines TRBV5-1 with TRBJ2-2, with 8 bases identical to TRBD1. The CDR3 is 15 amino acids. The germline V gene has CDR1 SGHRS and CDR2 YFSETQ. Germline trimming cut 4 bases from V and 5 bases from J; bases unmatched to any gene: 7. CDR3 DNA, as far as it was read: TGCGCCAGCAGCGTCCGACAGGGGAGTACCGGGGAG. This sequence encodes CASSVRQGSTGE. The CDR3 as a whole reads CASSVRQGSTGELFF. Looking up the rest from reference TRBV5-1 and TRBJ2-2 gives the full variable domain: KAGVTQTPRYLIKTRGQQVTLSCSPISGHRSVSWYQQTPGQGLQFLFEYFSETQRNKGNFPGRFSGRQFSNSRSEMNVSTLELGDSALYLCASSVRQGSTGELFFGEGSRLTVL.

Notes on this clone: The DNA ends 3 residues before the CDR3 does, and the rest of the CDR3 is filled in from the germline J gene. The V gene is TRBV2, the J gene TRBJ2-3; perhaps TRBD1 as D (6 bases). Trimming removed 10 bases at V and 2 bases at J, with 19 bases between. The germline V gene encodes CDR1 SNHLY and CDR2 FYNNEI. The CDR3 spans 15 residues. The CDR3 bases that were read are TGTGCCACCAGGGGCCAAGCCTCCCCCACAGATACG. Translated, it gives CATRGQASPTDT. The whole CDR3 reads CATRGQASPTDTQYF.

Comment on this clone: The sequenced fragment ends 3 residues before the CDR3 boundary, so the rest is inferred from the germline J gene. The V call is TRBV5-1, the J call TRBJ1-6, with 9 positions matching TRBD1. The germline V gene encodes CDR1 SGHRS and CDR2 YFSETQ. The CDR3 has 16 residues. The ends lost 0 bases at V and 9 bases at J; junction bases unmatched: 7. The CDR3 loop reads CASSLGVTGGSSPLHF. The part of the CDR3 DNA that was read is TGCGCCAGCAGCTTGGGTGTGACAGGGGGAAGTTCACCC. The whole variable domain, remainder taken from reference TRBV5-1 and TRBJ1-6, is KAGVTQTPRYLIKTRGQQVTLSCSPISGHRSVSWYQQTPGQGLQFLFEYFSETQRNKGNFPGRFSGRQFSNSRSEMNVSTLELGDSALYLCASSLGVTGGSSPLHFGNGTRLTVT.

A word on this clone: Read sequence stops 3 residues before the CDR3 end, and the germline J gene provides the missing end. The chain recombines TRBV4-1 with TRBJ1-2; D is ambiguous. In germline, CDR1 is MGHRA, CDR2 YSYEKL. The CDR3 is 15 amino acids. V lost 2 bases to trimming and J lost 4 bases, with 14 bases between them. The sequenced part of the CDR3 DNA is TGCGCCAGCAGCCAAACTCTTGATCGGGGCTATGGC. Translated, it gives CASSQTLDRGYG. The complete CDR3 reads CASSQTLDRGYGYTF.

About this clone: Read coverage stops 3 residues before the CDR3 terminus; the germline J gene supplies the remainder. The V call is TRBV20-1, the J call TRBJ2-6; 8 nucleotides line up with TRBD1. The V segment lost 6 bases and the J segment 0 bases; nucleotides outside the gene matches: 1. The CDR3 extends over 14 amino acids. CDR1 and CDR2 (germline): DFQATT, SNEGSKA (reference sequence). The CDR3 is CSATGGSGANVLTF. The CDR3 DNA, read in part, is TGCAGTGCAACAGGGGGCTCTGGGGCCAACGTC.

Comment on this clone: The read gets to within 3 residues of the CDR3 end, and the germline J gene fills in the rest. The chain uses TRBV19 and TRBJ2-4; 7 bases align to TRBD2. Germline CDR1 and CDR2: LNHDA and SQIVND (reference sequence). The ends lost 1 base at V and 0 bases at J; junction bases unmatched: 9. This CDR3 has 18 amino acids. Incomplete CDR3 DNA: TGTGCCAGTAGTATAGTCGTGGGGGGGACCCTAGCCAAAAACATT. Protein sequence: CASSIVVGGTLAKNI. In full, the CDR3 reads CASSIVVGGTLAKNIQYF.

On this clone: A junction boundary mismatches the germline segment, possibly from a read error. The read halts 3 residues ahead of the CDR3 end, with the missing end drawn from the germline J gene. The V gene is TRBV7-9, the J gene TRBJ2-1; TRBD1 aligns across 7 bases. This CDR3 comprises 15 residues. CDR1 and CDR2 (germline): SEHNR, FQNEAQ (reference sequence). The DNA read from the CDR3 is TGTGCCAGCAGGTTAGCGACAGGGTCCTACAATGAG. It yields the protein CASRLATGSYNE. The whole CDR3 reads CASRLATGSYNEQFF.

With regard to this clone: The CDR3 is cut off 3 residues early in the read; its end comes from the germline J gene. V is TRBV11-2 and J is TRBJ2-1; 9 bases are shared with TRBD2. There are 14 residues in the CDR3. The V gene's germline CDR1 is SGHAT and CDR2 FQNNGV. J was trimmed by 9 bases and V by 1 base; bases with no gene match: 4. The DNA read from the CDR3 is TGTGCCAGCAGCTTAGTATTAGCGGGAGCTGAG. It encodes CASSLVLAGAE. The entire CDR3 is CASSLVLAGAEQFF.

A remark on this clone: One end of the junction is discordant with germline, which a read error may explain. The CDR3 extends 3 residues past the end of the read, so its final part is completed from the germline J gene. Other nucleotide sequences from this sample produce the same CDR3. J is TRBJ1-3 and V is TRBV5-1; 8 bases agree with TRBD1. Germline V CDR1 and CDR2: SGHRS, YFSETQ. The CDR3 totals 13 residues. This chain's CDR3 is CASSTGQGNTIYF. CDR3 DNA, as far as it was read: TGCGCCAGCAGCACCGGACAGGGAAACACA.

The CDR3 sequence is CSVTGGQAKNIQYF. The sequenced CDR3 bases are TGCAGCGTCACAGGAGGGCAGGCCAAAAACATT. V is TRBV29-1 and J is TRBJ2-4, with D maybe TRBD2 (6 bases). The read comes to an end 3 residues before the CDR3 does, leaving the germline J gene to fill in the end. Trimming stripped 6 bases from V and 1 base from J, with 13 bases between. The CDR3 runs 14 residues. Germline V gives CDR1 SQVTM, CDR2 ANQGSEA.

Of note for this clone: Coverage ceases 3 residues before the CDR3 finishes, and the germline J gene fills in the end. The genes are TRBV19 and TRBJ2-3; D possibly corresponds to TRBD1 (5 bases). The CDR3 totals 13 residues. Germline CDR1 is LNHDA and CDR2 is SQIVND (reference sequence). Trimming stripped 5 bases from V and 0 bases from J, with 6 bases between. Incomplete CDR3 DNA: TGTGCCAGTAGTGACAGAAGCACAGATACG. This translates into CASSDRSTDT. The full CDR3 protein reads CASSDRSTDTQYF.

A word on this clone: The CDR3 is cut off 3 residues early in the read; its end comes from the germline J gene. V and J are TRBV18 and TRBJ2-7; no definite D call. The V end was cut by 3 bases, the J end by 0 bases, with 6 bases between. The CDR3 extends over 13 amino acids. CDR1 KGHSH and CDR2 LQKENI come from the germline V gene. The CDR3 region is CASSPPISYEQYF. The DNA read from the CDR3 is TGTGCCAGCTCACCCCCTATCTCCTACGAG.

A remark on this clone: The read ends 3 residues early relative to the CDR3; the germline J gene fills the gap. The chain couples TRBV27 to TRBJ2-7, with 8 bases fitting TRBD2. The CDR3 contains 15 residues. Germline CDR1 reads MNHEY; CDR2 reads SMNVEV (reference sequence). V was clipped by 4 bases and J by 6 bases; unmatched bases: 11. This CDR3 is CASSYGRTGGGEQYF. The sequenced part of the CDR3 DNA is TGTGCCAGCAGTTACGGGCGGACGGGGGGGGGCGAG.

Worth noting for this clone: The read is 3 residues too short to cover the CDR3 end, so that end is filled in from the germline J gene. V and J are TRBV30 and TRBJ2-5; D possibly corresponds to TRBD1 (5 bases). CDR3 length: 12 residues. Trimming stripped 5 bases from V and 4 bases from J, with 11 bases between. Germline CDR1 is GTSNPN and CDR2 is SVGIG (reference sequence). The CDR3 DNA, read in part, is TGTGCCTGGGAAGTAGGGGCAGAGACC. Its protein is CAWEVGAET. The complete CDR3 sequence is CAWEVGAETQYF.

Concerning this clone itself: The CDR3 end falls 3 residues outside the read, so it is completed with the germline J gene. V usage is TRBV20-1 and J usage is TRBJ2-1; 12 positions agree with TRBD2. In germline, CDR1 is DFQATT, CDR2 SNEGSKA (reference sequence). The CDR3 runs to 15 residues. Losses at the gene ends were 5 bases for V and 4 bases for J; bases not matched to a gene: 6. CDR3 region: CSASGLAGSYNEQFF. The DNA read from the CDR3 is TGCAGTGCTTCCGGACTAGCGGGGAGTTACAATGAG.

A word on this clone: Read sequence stops 3 residues before the CDR3 end, and the germline J gene provides the missing end. V is TRBV28 and J is TRBJ2-7, with 7 bases that match TRBD1. The CDR3 length is 13 residues. V trimming: 5 bases; J trimming: 3 bases; junction bases outside the gene matches: 4. Germline V lookup: CDR1 MDHEN, CDR2 SYDVKM. The part of the CDR3 DNA that was read is TGTGCCAGCAGTCTCAGGGGGTTCTACGAG. It specifies CASSLRGFYE. The whole CDR3 reads CASSLRGFYEQYF.

As for this clone: With the read ending 3 residues before the CDR3 end, the germline J gene is used to fill in that end. The chain has TRBV5-1 and TRBJ2-2; D gene uncertain. CDR1 and CDR2 from the germline V gene are SGHRS and YFSETQ. The CDR3 has 12 amino acids. V was shortened by 4 bases and J by 3 bases, with 4 bases between the two germline ends. The CDR3 region is CASSPYTGELFF. The CDR3 DNA, read in part, is TGCGCCAGCAGCCCGTACACCGGGGAG.

With regard to this clone: The DNA ends 3 residues before the CDR3 does, and the rest of the CDR3 is filled in from the germline J gene. The chain recombines TRBV30 with TRBJ1-2; D not resolved. The germline V gene has CDR1 GTSNPN and CDR2 SVGIG (reference sequence). The CDR3 contains 11 residues. The CDR3 sequence is CAWTFTDTYTF. Partial CDR3 DNA: TGTGCCTGGACCTTCACAGATACC.

The part of the CDR3 DNA that was read is TGCAGCGTTGAAGACTACAGGGTTAATGAC. Protein: CSVEDYRVND. The CDR3, in full, reads CSVEDYRVNDYTF. This chain uses TRBV29-1 with TRBJ1-2; a weak D match, TRBD1 (6 bases). Sequencing ends 3 residues short of the CDR3 end; the germline J gene provides the rest. This CDR3 spans 13 amino acids. Germline V lookup: CDR1 SQVTM, CDR2 ANQGSEA.

Comments on this clone: The DNA ends 3 residues before the CDR3 does, and the rest of the CDR3 is filled in from the germline J gene. The chain recombines TRBV5-6 with TRBJ2-2; D call uncertain. This CDR3 is 14 amino acids long. Germline V lookup: CDR1 SGHDT, CDR2 YYEEEE. The covered CDR3 bases are TGTGCCAGCAGCTTGGGTAGGAGCGTCGAAAAG. Protein: CASSLGRSVEK. The full CDR3 is CASSLGRSVEKLFF.

Partial CDR3 DNA: TGTGCCAGCTTAGGGGGGGCCAACGTA. This gives the protein CASLGGANV. The CDR3 in its entirety is CASLGGANVLFF. The chain recombines TRBV11-2 with TRBJ1-4, with D maybe TRBD1 (6 bases). The CDR3 end is not reached by the read, which stops 3 residues before it; the germline J gene fills it in. The CDR3 runs to 12 residues. Germline V gives CDR1 SGHAT, CDR2 FQNNGV.